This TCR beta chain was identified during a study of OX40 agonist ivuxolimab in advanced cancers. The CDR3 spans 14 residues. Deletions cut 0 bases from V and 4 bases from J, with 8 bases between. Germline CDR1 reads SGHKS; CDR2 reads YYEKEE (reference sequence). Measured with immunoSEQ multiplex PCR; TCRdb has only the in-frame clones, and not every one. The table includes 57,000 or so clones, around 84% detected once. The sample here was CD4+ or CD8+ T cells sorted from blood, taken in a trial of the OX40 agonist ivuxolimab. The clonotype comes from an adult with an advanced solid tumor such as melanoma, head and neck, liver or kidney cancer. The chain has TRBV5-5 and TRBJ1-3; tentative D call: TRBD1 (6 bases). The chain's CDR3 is CASSLEQGGNTIYF. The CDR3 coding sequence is TGTGCCAGCAGCTTGGAACAGGGAGGAAACACCATATATTTT.